This TCR beta chain came from a study of blood T cell repertoires in COVID-19. CDR1 and CDR2 (germline): SGHTA, FQGNSA. V was pared by 0 bases and J by 8 bases, with 7 bases of the junction left unmatched. CDR3 size: 16 residues. The data were produced by immunoSEQ multiplex PCR, yet TCRdb's version contains in-frame clones alone and is incomplete. Of some 270,000 clones in the sample, about nine tenths were seen once. Sequencing was carried out using peripheral blood. The V call is TRBV7-2, the J call TRBJ2-4; 10 bases line up with TRBD2. The sequence came from a man aged 45-65 years with acute or convalescent COVID-19. The CDR3 nucleotides read TGTGCCAGCAGCTTAGCCAGCGGGGGGGCCGTGTACATTCAGTACTTC. Translated: CASSLASGGAVYIQYF.